The 7 T cell receptor beta chains below all came from one sample that was sequenced in a study of regulatory T cells in long-lasting Graves disease. Building the TCR beta libraries relied on iRepertoire HTBI primers, and CDR3 regions underwent Arm-PCR. TCRdb ran MiXCR on the multiplex PCR reads and lists one entry per CDR3 protein. The sample holds almost 450,000 distinct CDR3 sequences, roughly 15% seen once. Time point given: newly diagnosed GD, antithyroid drugs for less than 3 months. After RNA was extracted from PBMCs, the TCR library was made from it. These data are also associated with another study on T cells in Graves' hyperthyroidism and ophthalmopathy.

The specimen comprised peripheral blood mononuclear cells (PBMCs), sampled at new diagnosis, from a patient treated with antithyroid drugs. The receptors originated from a woman aged 25 to 39 with Graves disease.

This clonotype was observed a few times. The chain uses TRBV28 and TRBJ1-2; D is uncertain. The CDR3 consists of 13 residues. Germline CDR1 reads MDHEN; CDR2 reads SYDVKM. The V end lost 3 bases, the J end lost 4 bases, and 9 bases lay between the germline ends. In nucleotides, the CDR3 is TGTGCCAGCAGTTTTTCACGGATCTATGGCTACACCTTC. Protein sequence: CASSFSRIYGYTF.

This chain connects TRBV19 to TRBJ2-1, with a weak D call TRBD2 (6 bases). V was cut by 5 bases and J by 4 bases, with 18 bases left in between. The CDR3 contains 16 residues. Germline V CDR1 and CDR2: LNHDA, SQIVND (reference sequence). The CDR3 nucleotides read TGTGCCAGTAGTCTGGTTAGCGGTTGGGGTTACAATGAGCAGTTCTTC. It yields the protein CASSLVSGWGYNEQFF. Drawing the rest from reference TRBV19 and TRBJ2-1, the complete variable domain is DGGITQSPKYLFRKEGQNVTLSCEQNLNHDAMYWYRQDPGQGLRLIYYSQIVNDFQKGDIAEGYSVSREKKESFPLTVTSAQKNPTAFYLCASSLVSGWGYNEQFFGPGTRLTVL.

This clonotype was observed a few times. J is TRBJ2-7 and V is TRBV7-9; TRBD1 is a possible D gene (6 bases). Germline V gene sequence: CDR1 SEHNR, CDR2 FQNEAQ (reference sequence). V shed 5 bases and J shed 0 bases, with 26 bases lying between them. The CDR3 is 19 amino acids. CDR3 DNA sequence: TGTGCCAGCAGCCAATCTTGGGGTACAGGGCCGCCCTCCTCCTACGAGCAGTACTTC. It specifies CASSQSWGTGPPSSYEQYF. Looking up the rest from reference TRBV7-9 and TRBJ2-7 gives the full variable domain: DTGVSQNPRHKITKRGQNVTFRCDPISEHNRLYWYRQTLGQGPEFLTYFQNEAQLEKSRLLSDRFSAERPKGSFSTLEIQRTEQGDSAMYLCASSQSWGTGPPSSYEQYFGPGTRLTVT.

This CDR3 reads CASSFFLFGGETTGELFF. Written as DNA, the CDR3 is TGTGCCAGCAGCTTTTTTCTATTTGGGGGGGAGACCACCGGGGAGCTGTTTTTT. The chain combines TRBV7-2 with TRBJ2-2; 7 bases match TRBD2. The CDR3 runs 18 residues. The trim removed 3 bases at V and 4 bases at J, leaving 14 bases unmatched. Germline CDR1 and CDR2: SGHTA and FQGNSA.

This clonotype was recorded once. The chain uses TRBV2 and TRBJ2-2; TRBD1 matches at 7 bases. This CDR3 spans 15 amino acids. Germline assignment: CDR1 SNHLY and CDR2 FYNNEI. V gave up 3 bases and J gave up 4 bases; unmatched junction bases: 5. CDR3 sequence (DNA): TGTGCCAGCAGTGACTACCCAGGGGGCACCGGGGAGCTGTTTTTT. This gives the protein CASSDYPGGTGELFF.

This clonotype was counted ten times or more. This rearrangement joins TRBV27 to TRBJ1-5; D call uncertain. Germline CDR1 reads MNHEY; CDR2 reads SMNVEV (reference sequence). V lost 5 bases to trimming and J lost 3 bases, with 17 bases between them. The length of the CDR3 is 16 residues. This CDR3 reads CASSPSTDGSNQPQHF. The CDR3 bases are TGTGCCAGCAGTCCGAGTACGGACGGATCCAATCAGCCCCAGCATTTT.

This clonotype was seen more than once but under ten times. V usage is TRBV28 and J usage is TRBJ1-2; D gene uncertain. The germline V and J ends were trimmed by 6 bases and 9 bases, with 23 bases remaining between them. Germline values: CDR1 MDHEN, CDR2 SYDVKM. CDR3 length equals 15 residues. In nucleotides, the CDR3 is TGTGCCAGCAGCCTCGCCAGGATTTTAGGGATTCGCTACACCTTC. Its translation is CASSLARILGIRYTF.